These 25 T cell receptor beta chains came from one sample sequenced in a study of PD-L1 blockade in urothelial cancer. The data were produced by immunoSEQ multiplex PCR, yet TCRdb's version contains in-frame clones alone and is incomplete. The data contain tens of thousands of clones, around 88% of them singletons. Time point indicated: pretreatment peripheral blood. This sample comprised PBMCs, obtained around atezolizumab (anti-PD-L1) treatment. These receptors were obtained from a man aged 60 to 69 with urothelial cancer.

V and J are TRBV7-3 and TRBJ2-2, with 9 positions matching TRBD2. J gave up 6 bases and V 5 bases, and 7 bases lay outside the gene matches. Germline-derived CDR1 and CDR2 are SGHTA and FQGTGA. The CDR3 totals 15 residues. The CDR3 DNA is TGTGCCAGCAGCCTTCGCGGGGGGGCGGCCGGGGAGCTGTTTTTT. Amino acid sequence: CASSLRGGAAGELFF.

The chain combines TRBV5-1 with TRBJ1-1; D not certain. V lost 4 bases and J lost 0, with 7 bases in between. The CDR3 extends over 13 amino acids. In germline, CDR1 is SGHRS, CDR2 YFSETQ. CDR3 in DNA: TGCGCCAGCAGCCTTGGCATGAACACTGAAGCTTTCTTT. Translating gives CASSLGMNTEAFF.

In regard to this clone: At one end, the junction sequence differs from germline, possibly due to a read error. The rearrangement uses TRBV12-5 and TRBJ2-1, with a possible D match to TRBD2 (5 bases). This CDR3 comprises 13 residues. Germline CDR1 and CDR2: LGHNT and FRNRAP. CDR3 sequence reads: CASGLVSGSGWVF. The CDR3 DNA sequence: TGTGCTAGTGGTTTGGTATCGGGGTCGGGTTGGGTCTTC.

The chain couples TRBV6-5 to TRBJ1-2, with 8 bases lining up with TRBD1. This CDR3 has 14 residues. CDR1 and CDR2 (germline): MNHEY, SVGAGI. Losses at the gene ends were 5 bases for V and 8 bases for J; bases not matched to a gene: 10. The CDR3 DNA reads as TGTGCCAGCAGTATCACCCAGGGGGCGGGCGGCTACACCTTC. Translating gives CASSITQGAGGYTF.

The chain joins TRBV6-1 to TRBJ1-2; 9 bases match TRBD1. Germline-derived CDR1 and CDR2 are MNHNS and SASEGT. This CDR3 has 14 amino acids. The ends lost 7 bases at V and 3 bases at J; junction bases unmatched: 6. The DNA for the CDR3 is TGTGCCAGCACTAGGACAGGGGATGACTATGGCTACACCTTC. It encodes CASTRTGDDYGYTF.

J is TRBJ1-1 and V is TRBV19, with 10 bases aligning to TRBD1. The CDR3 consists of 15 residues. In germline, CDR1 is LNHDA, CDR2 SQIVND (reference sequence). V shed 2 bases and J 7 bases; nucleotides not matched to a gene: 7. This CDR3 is CASSIMFGQGGEAFF. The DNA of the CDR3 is TGTGCCAGTAGTATAATGTTCGGACAGGGGGGTGAAGCTTTCTTT.

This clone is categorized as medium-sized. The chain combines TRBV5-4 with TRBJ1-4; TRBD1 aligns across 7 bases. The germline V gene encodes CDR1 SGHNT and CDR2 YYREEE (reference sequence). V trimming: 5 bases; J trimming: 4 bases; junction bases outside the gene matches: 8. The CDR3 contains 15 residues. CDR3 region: CASSENRGLNEKLFF. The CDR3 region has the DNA TGTGCCAGCAGTGAGAACAGGGGACTTAATGAAAAACTGTTTTTT.

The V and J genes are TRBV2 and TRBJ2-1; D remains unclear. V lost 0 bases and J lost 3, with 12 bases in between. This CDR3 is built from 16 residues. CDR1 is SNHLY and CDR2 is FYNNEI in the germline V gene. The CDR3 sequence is CASSEAQTNGYNEQFF. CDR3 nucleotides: TGTGCCAGCAGTGAAGCGCAAACTAACGGCTACAATGAGCAGTTCTTC.

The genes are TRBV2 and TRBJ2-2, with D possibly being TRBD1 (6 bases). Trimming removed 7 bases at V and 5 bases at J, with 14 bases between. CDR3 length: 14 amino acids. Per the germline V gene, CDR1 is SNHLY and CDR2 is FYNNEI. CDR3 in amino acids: CASKARDMTGELFF. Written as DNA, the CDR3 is TGTGCCAGCAAGGCCAGGGACATGACCGGGGAGCTGTTTTTT.

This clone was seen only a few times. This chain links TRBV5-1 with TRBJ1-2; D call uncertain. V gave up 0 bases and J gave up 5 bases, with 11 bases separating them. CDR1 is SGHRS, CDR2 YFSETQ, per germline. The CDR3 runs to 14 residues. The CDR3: CASSLDGPRYGYTF. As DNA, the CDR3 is TGCGCCAGCAGCTTGGATGGGCCCCGGTATGGCTACACCTTC.

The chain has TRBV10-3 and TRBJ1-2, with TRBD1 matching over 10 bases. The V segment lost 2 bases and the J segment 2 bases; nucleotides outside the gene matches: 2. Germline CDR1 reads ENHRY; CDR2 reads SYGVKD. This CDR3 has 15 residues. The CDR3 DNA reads TGTGCCATCAGTGAGAGGGGACAGGGGAACTATGGCTACACCTTC. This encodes CAISERGQGNYGYTF.

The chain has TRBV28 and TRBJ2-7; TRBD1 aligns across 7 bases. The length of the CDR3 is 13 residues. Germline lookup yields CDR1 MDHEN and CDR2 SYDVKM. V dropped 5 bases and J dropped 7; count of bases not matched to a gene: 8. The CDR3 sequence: CASSRYRGLEQYF. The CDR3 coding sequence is TGTGCCAGCAGTCGATACAGGGGTTTAGAGCAGTACTTC.

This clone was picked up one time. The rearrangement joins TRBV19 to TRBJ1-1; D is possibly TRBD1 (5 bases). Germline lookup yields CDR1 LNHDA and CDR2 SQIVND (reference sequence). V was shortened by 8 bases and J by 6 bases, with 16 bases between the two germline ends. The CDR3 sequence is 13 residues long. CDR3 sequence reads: CASWGVWSAEAFF. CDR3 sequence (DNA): TGTGCCAGTTGGGGGGTATGGAGCGCTGAAGCTTTCTTT.

CDR3 residues: CASTGGQAHSGANVLTF. The CDR3 DNA reads as TGTGCCAGCACTGGGGGACAGGCCCACTCTGGGGCCAACGTCCTGACTTTC. J is TRBJ2-6 and V is TRBV9, with 8 bases fitting TRBD1. Germline V gives CDR1 SGDLS, CDR2 YYNGEE. V lost 6 bases, J lost 0 bases, and 8 bases stayed unmatched. This CDR3 contains 17 residues.

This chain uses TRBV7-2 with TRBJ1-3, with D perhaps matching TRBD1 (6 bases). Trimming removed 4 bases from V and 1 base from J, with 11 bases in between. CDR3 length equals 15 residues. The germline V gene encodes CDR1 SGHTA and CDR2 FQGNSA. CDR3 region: CASSWGGGSGNTIYF. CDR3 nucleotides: TGTGCCAGCAGCTGGGGAGGGGGTTCTGGAAACACCATATATTTT.

The CDR3 sequence: CASRFGQGGETQYF. The CDR3 DNA reads as TGTGCCAGCAGATTCGGACAGGGAGGAGAGACCCAGTACTTC. The chain couples TRBV2 to TRBJ2-5; 8 bases fit TRBD1. This CDR3 contains 14 residues. J was trimmed by 4 bases and V by 6 bases; bases with no gene match: 7. Germline V CDR1 and CDR2: SNHLY, FYNNEI.

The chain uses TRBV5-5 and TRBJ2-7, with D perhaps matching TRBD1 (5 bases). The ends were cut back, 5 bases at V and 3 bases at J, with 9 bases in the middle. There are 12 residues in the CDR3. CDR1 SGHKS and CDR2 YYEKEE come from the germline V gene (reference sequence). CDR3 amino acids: CASRLDSYEQYF. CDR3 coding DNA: TGTGCCAGCAGATTAGACAGCTACGAGCAGTACTTC.

CDR3 DNA: TGTGCCAGTAGGACGTCGGGACAAACTAACTATGGCTACACCTTC. The encoded protein is CASRTSGQTNYGYTF. The chain is built from TRBV19 and TRBJ1-2, with TRBD1 as a possible D gene (6 bases). In germline, CDR1 is LNHDA, CDR2 SQIVND (reference sequence). Trimming stripped 6 bases from V and 0 bases from J, with 14 bases between. The CDR3 is 15 residues long.

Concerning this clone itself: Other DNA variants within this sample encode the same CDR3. CDR3 coding DNA: TGCGCCAGCAGCTTGGGACAGGGTGGCTATGGCTACACCTTC. It translates to CASSLGQGGYGYTF. The genes are TRBV5-1 and TRBJ1-2, with 7 bases fitting TRBD1. Germline-derived CDR1 and CDR2 are SGHRS and YFSETQ. Trimming removed 0 bases from V and 4 bases from J; junction bases left unmatched: 3. There are 14 residues in the CDR3.

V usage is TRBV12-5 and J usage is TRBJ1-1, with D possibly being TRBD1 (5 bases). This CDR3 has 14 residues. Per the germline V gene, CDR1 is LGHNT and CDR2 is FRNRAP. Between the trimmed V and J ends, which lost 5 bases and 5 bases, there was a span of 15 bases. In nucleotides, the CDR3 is TGTGCTAGTGGTCATTCTCAGGGTAGAACTGAAGCTTTCTTT. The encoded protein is CASGHSQGRTEAFF.

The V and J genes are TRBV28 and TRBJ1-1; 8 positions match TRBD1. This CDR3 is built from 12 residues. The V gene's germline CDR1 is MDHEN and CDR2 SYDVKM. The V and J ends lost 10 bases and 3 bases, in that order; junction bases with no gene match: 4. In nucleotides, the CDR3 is TGTGCCATCGAGACAGGGGACACTGAAGCTTTCTTT. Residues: CAIETGDTEAFF.

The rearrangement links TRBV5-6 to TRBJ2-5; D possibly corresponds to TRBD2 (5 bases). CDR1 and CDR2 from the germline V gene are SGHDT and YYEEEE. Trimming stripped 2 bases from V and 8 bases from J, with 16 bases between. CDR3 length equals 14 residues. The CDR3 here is CASSLAARFGTQYF. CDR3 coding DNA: TGTGCCAGCAGCTTAGCGGCGCGGTTTGGAACCCAGTACTTC. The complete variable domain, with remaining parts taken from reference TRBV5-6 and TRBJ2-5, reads DAGVTQSPTHLIKTRGQQVTLRCSPKSGHDTVSWYQQALGQGPQFIFQYYEEEERQRGNFPDRFSGHQFPNYSSELNVNALLLGDSALYLCASSLAARFGTQYFGPGTRLLVL.

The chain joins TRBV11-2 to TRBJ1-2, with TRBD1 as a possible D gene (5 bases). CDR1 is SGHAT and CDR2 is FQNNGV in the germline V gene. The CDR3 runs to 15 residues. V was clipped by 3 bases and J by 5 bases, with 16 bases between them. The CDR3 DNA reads TGTGCCAGCAGCTTGGGGAAAGGCAGGGATTATGGCTACACCTTC. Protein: CASSLGKGRDYGYTF.

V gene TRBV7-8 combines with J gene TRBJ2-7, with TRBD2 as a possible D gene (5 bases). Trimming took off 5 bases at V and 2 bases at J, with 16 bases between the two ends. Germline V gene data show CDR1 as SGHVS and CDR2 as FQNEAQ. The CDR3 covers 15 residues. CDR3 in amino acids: CASSSVGSFTYEQYF. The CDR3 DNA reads TGTGCCAGCAGCAGTGTAGGGAGCTTTACCTACGAGCAGTACTTC.

DNA for the CDR3: TGCAGCGTTGAGCCCCGGGACAGGGTCTTAGGGGAGACCCAGTACTTC. Protein: CSVEPRDRVLGETQYF. This sequence joins TRBV29-1 and TRBJ2-5, with 9 bases that match TRBD1. There are 16 residues in the CDR3. The germline CDR1 and CDR2 sequences are SQVTM and ANQGSEA. J gave up 5 bases and V 3 bases, and 13 bases lay outside the gene matches.